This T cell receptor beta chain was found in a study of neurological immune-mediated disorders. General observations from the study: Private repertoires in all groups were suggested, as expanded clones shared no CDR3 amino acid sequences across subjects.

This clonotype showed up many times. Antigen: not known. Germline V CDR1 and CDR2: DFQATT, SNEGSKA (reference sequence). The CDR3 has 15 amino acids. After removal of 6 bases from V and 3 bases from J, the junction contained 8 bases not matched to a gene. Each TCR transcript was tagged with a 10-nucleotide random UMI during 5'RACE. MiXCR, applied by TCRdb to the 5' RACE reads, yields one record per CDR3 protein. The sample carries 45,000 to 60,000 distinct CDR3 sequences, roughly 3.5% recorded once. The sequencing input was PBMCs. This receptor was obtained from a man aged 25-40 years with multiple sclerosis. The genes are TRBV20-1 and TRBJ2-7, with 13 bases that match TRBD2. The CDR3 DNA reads TGCAGTGCCATAACCACTAGCGGGGGGGTCTACGAGCAGTACTTC. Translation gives CSAITTSGGVYEQYF.